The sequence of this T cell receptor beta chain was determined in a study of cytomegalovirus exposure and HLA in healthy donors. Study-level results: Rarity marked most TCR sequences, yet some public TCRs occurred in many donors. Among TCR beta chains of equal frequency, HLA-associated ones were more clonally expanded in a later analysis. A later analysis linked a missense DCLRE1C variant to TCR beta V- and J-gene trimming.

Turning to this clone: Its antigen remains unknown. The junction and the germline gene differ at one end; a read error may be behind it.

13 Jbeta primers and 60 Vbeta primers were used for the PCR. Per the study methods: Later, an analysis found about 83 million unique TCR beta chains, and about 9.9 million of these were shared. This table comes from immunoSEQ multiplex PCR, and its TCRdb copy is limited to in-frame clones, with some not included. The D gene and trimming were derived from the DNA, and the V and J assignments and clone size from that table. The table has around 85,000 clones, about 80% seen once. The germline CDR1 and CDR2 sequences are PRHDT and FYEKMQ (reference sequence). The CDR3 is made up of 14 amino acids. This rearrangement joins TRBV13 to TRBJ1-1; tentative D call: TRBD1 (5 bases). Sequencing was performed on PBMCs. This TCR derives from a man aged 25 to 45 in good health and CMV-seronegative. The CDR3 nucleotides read TGTGCCAGCAGCCCCCGTCGGGGGAACGCTGAAGCTTTCTTT. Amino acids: CASSPRRGNAEAFF. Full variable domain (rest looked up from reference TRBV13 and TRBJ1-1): AAGVIQSPRHLIKEKRETATLKCYPIPRHDTVYWYQQGPGQDPQFLISFYEKMQSDKGSIPDRFSAQQFSDYHSELNMSSLELGDSALYFCASSPRRGNAEAFFGQGTRLTVV.